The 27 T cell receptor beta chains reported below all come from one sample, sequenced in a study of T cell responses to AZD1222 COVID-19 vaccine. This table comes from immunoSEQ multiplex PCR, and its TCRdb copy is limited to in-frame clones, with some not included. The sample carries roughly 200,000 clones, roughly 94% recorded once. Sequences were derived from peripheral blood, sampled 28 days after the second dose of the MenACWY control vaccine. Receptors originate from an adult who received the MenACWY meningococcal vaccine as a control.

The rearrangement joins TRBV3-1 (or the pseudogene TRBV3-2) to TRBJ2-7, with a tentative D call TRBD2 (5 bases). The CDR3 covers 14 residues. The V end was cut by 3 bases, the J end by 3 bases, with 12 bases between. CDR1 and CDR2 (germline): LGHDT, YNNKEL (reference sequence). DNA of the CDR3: TGTGCCAGCAGCCAGGCCGCAACTAGCTACGAGCAGTACTTC. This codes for CASSQAATSYEQYF.

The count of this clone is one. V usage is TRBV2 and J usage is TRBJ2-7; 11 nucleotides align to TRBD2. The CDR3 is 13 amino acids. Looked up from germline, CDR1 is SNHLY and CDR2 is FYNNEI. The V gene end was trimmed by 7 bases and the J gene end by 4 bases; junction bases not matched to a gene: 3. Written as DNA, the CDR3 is TGTGCCAGCATGCTAGCGGGAGGATACGAGCAGTACTTC. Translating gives CASMLAGGYEQYF.

The CDR3 DNA is TGTGCCAGCAGCGTAGACTCGGGACAGGGTATATTAGATACGCAGTATTTT. This translates into CASSVDSGQGILDTQYF. The rearrangement joins TRBV9 to TRBJ2-3; 9 bases align to TRBD1. V was clipped by 0 bases and J by 5 bases; unmatched bases: 10. The CDR3 runs to 17 residues. Germline V gene sequence: CDR1 SGDLS, CDR2 YYNGEE.

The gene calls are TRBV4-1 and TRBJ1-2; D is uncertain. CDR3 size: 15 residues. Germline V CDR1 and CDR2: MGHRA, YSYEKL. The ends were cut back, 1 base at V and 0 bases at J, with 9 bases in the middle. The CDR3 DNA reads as TGCGCCAGCAGCCAAGGAAACCCAGCTAACTATGGCTACACCTTC. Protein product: CASSQGNPANYGYTF.

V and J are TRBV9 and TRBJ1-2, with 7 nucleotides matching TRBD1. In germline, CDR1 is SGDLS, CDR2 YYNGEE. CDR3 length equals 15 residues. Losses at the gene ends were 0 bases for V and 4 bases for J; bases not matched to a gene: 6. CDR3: CASSVARQGSYGYTF. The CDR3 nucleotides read TGTGCCAGCAGCGTAGCCCGACAGGGAAGCTATGGCTACACCTTC.

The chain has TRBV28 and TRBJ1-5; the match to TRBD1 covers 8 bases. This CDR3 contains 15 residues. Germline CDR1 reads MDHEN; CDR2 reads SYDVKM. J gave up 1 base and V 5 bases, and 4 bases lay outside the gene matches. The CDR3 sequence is CASSETGDSNQPQHF. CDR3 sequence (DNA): TGTGCCAGCAGTGAGACAGGGGACAGCAATCAGCCCCAGCATTTT.

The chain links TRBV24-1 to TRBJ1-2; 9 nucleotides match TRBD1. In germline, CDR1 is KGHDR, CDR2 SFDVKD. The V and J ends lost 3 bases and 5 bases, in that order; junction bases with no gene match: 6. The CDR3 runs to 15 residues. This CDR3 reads CATSDRGQGRYGYTF. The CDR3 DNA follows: TGTGCCACCAGTGATAGGGGACAGGGACGGTATGGCTACACCTTC.

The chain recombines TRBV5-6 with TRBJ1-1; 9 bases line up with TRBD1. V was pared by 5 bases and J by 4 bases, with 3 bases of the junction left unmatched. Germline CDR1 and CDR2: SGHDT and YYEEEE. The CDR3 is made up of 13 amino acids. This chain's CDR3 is CASRGTGTTEAFF. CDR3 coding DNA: TGTGCCAGCAGAGGGACAGGGACCACTGAAGCTTTCTTT.

The CDR3 DNA follows: TGTGCCAGCAGCTCAGGACAGGGACCCTACACCTTC. This gives the protein CASSSGQGPYTF. The chain joins TRBV7-3 to TRBJ1-2; 8 bases line up with TRBD1. The CDR3 runs 12 residues. The V gene end was trimmed by 4 bases and the J gene end by 10 bases; junction bases not matched to a gene: 5. Germline V gene data show CDR1 as SGHTA and CDR2 as FQGTGA.

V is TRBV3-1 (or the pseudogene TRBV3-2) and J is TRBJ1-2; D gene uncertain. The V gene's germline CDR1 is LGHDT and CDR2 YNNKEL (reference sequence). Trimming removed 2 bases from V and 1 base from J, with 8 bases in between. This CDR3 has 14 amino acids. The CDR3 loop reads CASSQQGYNYGYTF. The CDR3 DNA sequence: TGTGCCAGCAGCCAACAAGGTTATAACTATGGCTACACCTTC.

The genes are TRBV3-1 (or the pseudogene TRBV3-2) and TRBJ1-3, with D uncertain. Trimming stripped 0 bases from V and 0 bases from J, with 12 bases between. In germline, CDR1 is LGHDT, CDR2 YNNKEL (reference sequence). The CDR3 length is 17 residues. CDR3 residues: CASSQDPETYSGNTIYF. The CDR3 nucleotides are TGTGCCAGCAGCCAAGATCCAGAGACCTACTCTGGAAACACCATATATTTT.

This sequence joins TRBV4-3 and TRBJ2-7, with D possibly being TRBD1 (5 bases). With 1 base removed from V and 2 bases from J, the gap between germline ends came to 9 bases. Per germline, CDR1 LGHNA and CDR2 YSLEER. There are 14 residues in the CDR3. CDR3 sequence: CASSQGQFAYEQYF. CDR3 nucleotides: TGCGCCAGCAGCCAAGGACAGTTCGCCTACGAGCAGTACTTC.

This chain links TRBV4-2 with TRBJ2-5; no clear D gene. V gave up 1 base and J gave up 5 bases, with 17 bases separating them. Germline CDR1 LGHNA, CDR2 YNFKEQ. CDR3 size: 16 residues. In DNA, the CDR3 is TGTGCCAGCAGCCAAGGATATGAAACCCATAAGGAGACCCAGTACTTC. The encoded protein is CASSQGYETHKETQYF.

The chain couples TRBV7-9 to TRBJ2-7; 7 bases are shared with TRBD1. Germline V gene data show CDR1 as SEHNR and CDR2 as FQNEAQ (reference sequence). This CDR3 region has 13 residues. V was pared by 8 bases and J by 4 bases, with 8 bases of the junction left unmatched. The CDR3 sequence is CASQPGQTYEQYF. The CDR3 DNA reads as TGTGCCAGCCAACCGGGACAGACTTACGAGCAGTACTTC.

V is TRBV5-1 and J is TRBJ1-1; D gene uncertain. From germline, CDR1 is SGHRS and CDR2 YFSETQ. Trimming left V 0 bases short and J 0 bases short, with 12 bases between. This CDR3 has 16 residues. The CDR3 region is CASSLEGGYMNTEAFF. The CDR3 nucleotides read TGCGCCAGCAGCTTGGAGGGCGGATATATGAACACTGAAGCTTTCTTT.

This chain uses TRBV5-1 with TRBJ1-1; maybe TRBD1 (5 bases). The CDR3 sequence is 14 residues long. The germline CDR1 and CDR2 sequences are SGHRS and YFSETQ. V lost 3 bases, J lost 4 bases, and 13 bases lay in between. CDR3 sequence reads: CASSSRGEGTEAFF. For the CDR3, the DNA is TGCGCCAGCAGCTCACGGGGCGAGGGCACTGAAGCTTTCTTT.

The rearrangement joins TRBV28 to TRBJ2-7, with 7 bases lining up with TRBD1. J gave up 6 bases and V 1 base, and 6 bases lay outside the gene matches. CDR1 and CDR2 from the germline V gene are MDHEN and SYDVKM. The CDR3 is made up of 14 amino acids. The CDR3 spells CASSLFPGGGEQYF. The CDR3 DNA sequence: TGTGCCAGCAGTTTATTCCCAGGGGGTGGCGAGCAGTACTTC.

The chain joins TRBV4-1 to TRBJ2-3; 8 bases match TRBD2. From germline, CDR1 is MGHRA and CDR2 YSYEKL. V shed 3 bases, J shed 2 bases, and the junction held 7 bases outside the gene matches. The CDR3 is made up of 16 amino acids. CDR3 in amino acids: CASSHRLATNTDTQYF. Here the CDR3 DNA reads TGCGCCAGCAGCCACCGACTAGCGACGAACACAGATACGCAGTATTTT.

CDR3: CASTIGGTKNIQYF. The CDR3 DNA is TGTGCCAGCACCATCGGGGGGACCAAAAACATTCAGTACTTC. The genes are TRBV28 and TRBJ2-4; 7 nucleotides match TRBD2. V shed 7 bases, J shed 2 bases, and the junction held 5 bases outside the gene matches. Germline values: CDR1 MDHEN, CDR2 SYDVKM. CDR3 length: 14 residues. The whole variable domain, filled in from reference TRBV28 and TRBJ2-4, reads DVKVTQSSRYLVKRTGEKVFLECVQDMDHENMFWYRQDPGLGLRLIYFSYDVKMKEKGDIPEGYSVSREKKERFSLILESASTNQTSMYLCASTIGGTKNIQYFGAGTRLSVL.

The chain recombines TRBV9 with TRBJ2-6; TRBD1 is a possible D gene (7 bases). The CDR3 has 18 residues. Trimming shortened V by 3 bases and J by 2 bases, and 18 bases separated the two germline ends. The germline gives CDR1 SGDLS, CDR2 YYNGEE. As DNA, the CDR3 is TGTGCCAGCAGCGGATCAGGGGGGAGTTCCGCTGGGGCCAACGTCCTGACTTTC. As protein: CASSGSGGSSAGANVLTF.

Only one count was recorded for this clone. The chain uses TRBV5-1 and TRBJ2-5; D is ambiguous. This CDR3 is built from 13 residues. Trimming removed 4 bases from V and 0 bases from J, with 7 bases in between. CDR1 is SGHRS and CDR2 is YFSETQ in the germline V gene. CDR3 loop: CASSQHDQETQYF. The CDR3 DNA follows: TGCGCCAGCAGCCAACATGACCAAGAGACCCAGTACTTC.

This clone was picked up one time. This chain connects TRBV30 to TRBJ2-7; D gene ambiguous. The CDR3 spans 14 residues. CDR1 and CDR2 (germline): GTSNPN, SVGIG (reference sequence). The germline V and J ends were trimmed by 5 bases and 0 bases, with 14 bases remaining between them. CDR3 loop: CAWQSGASSYEQYF. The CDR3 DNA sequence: TGTGCCTGGCAGAGTGGAGCGAGCTCCTACGAGCAGTACTTC.

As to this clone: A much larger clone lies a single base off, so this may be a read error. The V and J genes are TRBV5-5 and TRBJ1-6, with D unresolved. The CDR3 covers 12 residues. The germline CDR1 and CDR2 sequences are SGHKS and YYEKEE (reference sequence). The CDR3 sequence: CASSSNNSPLHF. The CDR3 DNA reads TGTGCCAGCAGCTCCAATAATTCACCCCTCCACTTT.

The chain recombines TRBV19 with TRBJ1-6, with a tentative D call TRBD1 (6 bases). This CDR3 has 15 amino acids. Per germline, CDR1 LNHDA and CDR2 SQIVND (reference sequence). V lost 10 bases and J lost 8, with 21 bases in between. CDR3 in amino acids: CATSRGGDLHSPLHF. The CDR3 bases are TGTGCCACATCTAGGGGGGGGGATCTTCATTCACCCCTCCACTTT.

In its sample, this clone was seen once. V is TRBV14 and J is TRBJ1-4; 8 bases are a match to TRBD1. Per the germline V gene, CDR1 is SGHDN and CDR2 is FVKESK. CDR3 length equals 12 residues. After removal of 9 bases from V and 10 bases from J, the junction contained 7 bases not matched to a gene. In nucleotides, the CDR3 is TGTGCCAGTCCCGACAGGGGCGGAAAACTGTTTTTT. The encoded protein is CASPDRGGKLFF.

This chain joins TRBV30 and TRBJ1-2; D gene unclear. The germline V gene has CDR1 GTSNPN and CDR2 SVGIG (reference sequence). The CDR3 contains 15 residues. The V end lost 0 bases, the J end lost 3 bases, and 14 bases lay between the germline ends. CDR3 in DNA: TGTGCCTGGAGTGTACGAGCAGTTTCGGACTATGGCTACACCTTC. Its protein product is CAWSVRAVSDYGYTF.

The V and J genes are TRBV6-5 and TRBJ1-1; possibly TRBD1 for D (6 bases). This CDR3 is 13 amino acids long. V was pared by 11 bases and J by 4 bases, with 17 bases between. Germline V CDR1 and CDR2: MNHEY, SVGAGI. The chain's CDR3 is CACKQGSGTEAFF. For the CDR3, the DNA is TGTGCCTGTAAACAGGGCAGCGGCACTGAAGCTTTCTTT.